This T cell receptor beta chain came from a study of shared clonotypes between healthy human individuals. Study observations and caveats: Sequencing depth was a factor that was expected to affect clonotype sharing among donors.

CDR1 and CDR2 (germline): LGHNA, YSLEER. CDR3 length: 17 amino acids. V shed 1 base and J 1 base; nucleotides not matched to a gene: 6. The study enrolled healthy HIV-negative adults without recent acute infections or vaccinations as donors. A word on this clone: Its cognate antigen is unknown.

Method: immunoSEQ multiplex PCR; TCRdb's copy keeps in-frame clones and lacks some. The repertoire holds some 1,400,000 clones, with 95% to 97% as singletons. V is TRBV4-3 and J is TRBJ2-7; 11 bases are a match to TRBD2. The TCR originated in a man younger than 40 in good health. Sequences were obtained from naive CD4+ T cells sorted from blood. Sample subset: CD45RA+ positively selected. CDR3 in DNA: TGCGCCAGCAGCCAAGGACTAGCGGGATTCATTTCCTACGAGCAGTACTTC. Protein: CASSQGLAGFISYEQYF.